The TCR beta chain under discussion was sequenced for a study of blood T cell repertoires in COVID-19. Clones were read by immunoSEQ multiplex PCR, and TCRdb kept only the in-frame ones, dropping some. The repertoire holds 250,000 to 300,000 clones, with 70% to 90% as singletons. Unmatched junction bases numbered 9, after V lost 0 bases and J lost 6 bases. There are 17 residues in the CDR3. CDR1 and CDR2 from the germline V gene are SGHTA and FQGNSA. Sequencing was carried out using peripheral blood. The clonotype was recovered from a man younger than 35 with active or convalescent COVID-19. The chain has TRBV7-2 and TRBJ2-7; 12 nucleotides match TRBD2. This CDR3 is CASSLAAASGRAGEQYF. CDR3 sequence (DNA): TGTGCCAGCAGCTTAGCAGCGGCTAGCGGGAGGGCCGGCGAGCAGTACTTC.